These 14 T cell receptor beta chains originate from one sample sequenced in a study of Ad26.COV2.S vaccination and SARS-CoV-2 variants (dated by TCRdb to the early 2020s). Per the publication, the treatment or condition label means: about 20 received Ad26.COV2.S at low or high dose, single or two shots; 5 received placebo; per-sample allocation not given. For vaccine and placebo recipients, the sequenced repertoires came from samples collected on day 63 after the first injection. Library method: the immunoSEQ multiplex PCR assay. TCRdb re-hosts the immuneACCESS table, in-frame sequences only. Its copies lack some clones; in the studies checked, an unresolved V gene accounts for under half of them, and the cause for the rest is not known. This sample holds roughly 700,000 clones; 89% were observed only once. The ten largest clonotypes hold approximately 1.5% of the sample. The source material was peripheral blood, sampled in a trial of Ad26.COV2.S vaccine versus placebo. The receptors stem from a person aged 18-65 years who received the Ad26.COV2.S COVID-19 vaccine or a placebo.

As for this clone: This CDR3 is also generated by other DNA sequences in the sample. The genes are TRBV28 and TRBJ1-2; no reliable D call. Trimming took 2 bases from V and 5 from J, leaving 6 bases between them. This CDR3 is built from 12 residues. Germline V gives CDR1 MDHEN, CDR2 SYDVKM. The DNA for the CDR3 is TGTGCCAGCAGTTTAGAAACTTATGGCTACACCTTC. This sequence encodes CASSLETYGYTF.

V and J are TRBV6-6 and TRBJ2-7, with D perhaps matching TRBD1 or TRBD2 (5 bases each). Germline CDR1 is MNHNY and CDR2 is SVGAGI (reference sequence). CDR3 length: 14 residues. With 9 bases removed from V and 3 bases from J, the gap between germline ends came to 18 bases. CDR3 sequence reads: CASTEMGPNYEQYF. The CDR3 bases are TGTGCCAGTACCGAGATGGGACCGAACTACGAGCAGTACTTC.

A single count supports this clone. The chain links TRBV11-2 to TRBJ1-2, with a possible D match to TRBD1 (5 bases). V was clipped by 6 bases and J by 0 bases, with 17 bases between them. The germline V gene has CDR1 SGHAT and CDR2 FQNNGV. CDR3 length equals 16 residues. For the CDR3, the DNA is TGTGCCAGCAGAAAGACCGGGCAGGGAGCTAACTATGGCTACACCTTC. It specifies CASRKTGQGANYGYTF.

The V and J genes are TRBV5-8 and TRBJ2-1; 12 nucleotides align to TRBD1. V shed 5 bases, J shed 10 bases, and the junction held 10 bases outside the gene matches. Germline V lookup: CDR1 SGHTS, CDR2 YDEGEE. CDR3 length: 15 amino acids. The CDR3 loop reads CASRKAGTGGREQFF. The CDR3 DNA follows: TGTGCCAGCAGAAAAGCCGGGACAGGGGGCCGGGAGCAGTTCTTC.

The rearrangement links TRBV14 to TRBJ2-2; D assignment may be TRBD1 or TRBD2 (5 bases each). V lost 4 bases, J lost 0 bases, and 12 bases lay in between. From germline, CDR1 is SGHDN and CDR2 FVKESK. This CDR3 is built from 16 residues. In nucleotides, the CDR3 is TGTGCCAGCAGCCGGCCCGGGACGACGAACACCGGGGAGCTGTTTTTT. This sequence encodes CASSRPGTTNTGELFF.

The V call is TRBV21-1, the J call TRBJ2-7; the DNA was not used to check the table's D call, TRBD2. TRBV21-1 is classified as a pseudogene. The CDR3 totals 15 residues. In DNA, the CDR3 is TGTGCCAGCAGCCCCAAGGGGTGGGAGGAAGGCGAGCAGTACTTC. It codes for CASSPKGWEEGEQYF.

J is TRBJ2-3 and V is TRBV3-1 (or the pseudogene TRBV3-2), with D unclear. The CDR3 consists of 15 residues. Per germline, CDR1 LGHDT and CDR2 YNNKEL (reference sequence). V was cut by 3 bases and J by 0 bases, with 10 bases left in between. The CDR3, as DNA: TGTGCCAGCAGCCAGTGGGTCGGGAGCACAGATACGCAGTATTTT. It codes for CASSQWVGSTDTQYF.

The count of this clone is one. This chain uses TRBV19 with TRBJ2-7; possibly TRBD1 for D (6 bases). This CDR3 spans 13 amino acids. Trimming took 6 bases from V and 4 from J, leaving 13 bases between them. CDR1 and CDR2 (germline): LNHDA, SQIVND (reference sequence). CDR3 sequence reads: CASSYSRGYEQYF. The CDR3 coding sequence is TGTGCCAGTAGCTACTCCAGGGGATACGAGCAGTACTTC.

This rearrangement joins TRBV7-9 to TRBJ2-5; tentatively, D is TRBD1 or TRBD2 (5 bases each). V was pared by 1 base and J by 5 bases, with 8 bases between. Germline V gives CDR1 SEHNR, CDR2 FQNEAQ (reference sequence). The CDR3 runs 13 residues. In nucleotides, the CDR3 is TGTGCCAGCAGCTTAGGAGGGACCGAGACCCAGTACTTC. As protein: CASSLGGTETQYF.

V is TRBV6-2 or TRBV6-3 and J is TRBJ1-6, with D unclear. Between the trimmed V and J ends, which lost 2 bases and 1 base, there was a span of 12 bases. The germline V gene has CDR1 MNHEY and CDR2 SVGEGT. This CDR3 is 17 amino acids long. The CDR3 nucleotides are TGTGCCAGCAGTTACCTGTCGGGAGGATCCTATAATTCACCCCTCCACTTT. The encoded protein is CASSYLSGGSYNSPLHF.

The chain recombines TRBV19 with TRBJ1-1; D is possibly TRBD1 (6 bases). The CDR3 is 13 residues long. Germline loops: CDR1 LNHDA, CDR2 SQIVND (reference sequence). Trimming shortened V by 5 bases and J by 10 bases, and 17 bases separated the two germline ends. CDR3 sequence: CASSFTGSEGAFF. The CDR3, as DNA: TGTGCCAGTAGTTTTACAGGGTCGGAGGGAGCTTTCTTT.

The genes are TRBV27 and TRBJ1-6; D ambiguous. Germline CDR1 MNHEY, CDR2 SMNVEV (reference sequence). V shed 3 bases and J shed 0 bases, with 9 bases lying between them. The CDR3 length is 16 residues. The CDR3 reads CASSFDGISYNSPLHF. CDR3 in DNA: TGTGCCAGCAGTTTTGACGGAATCTCCTATAATTCACCCCTCCACTTT.

This clone was found a few times. The gene calls are TRBV2 and TRBJ1-1; D unresolved. The CDR3 length is 13 residues. The germline V gene encodes CDR1 SNHLY and CDR2 FYNNEI. The V end was cut by 3 bases, the J end by 4 bases, with 9 bases between. The CDR3 nucleotides read TGTGCCAGCAGTGAGAAAGGGCCCACTGAAGCTTTCTTT. It codes for CASSEKGPTEAFF.

The rearrangement uses TRBV14 and TRBJ2-4; D not certain. Trimming shortened V by 1 base and J by 1 base, and 5 bases separated the two germline ends. CDR1 and CDR2 (germline): SGHDN, FVKESK. This CDR3 contains 14 residues. The CDR3, as DNA: TGTGCCAGCAGCCAAGCAGGCGCCAAAAACATTCAGTACTTC. This sequence encodes CASSQAGAKNIQYF.